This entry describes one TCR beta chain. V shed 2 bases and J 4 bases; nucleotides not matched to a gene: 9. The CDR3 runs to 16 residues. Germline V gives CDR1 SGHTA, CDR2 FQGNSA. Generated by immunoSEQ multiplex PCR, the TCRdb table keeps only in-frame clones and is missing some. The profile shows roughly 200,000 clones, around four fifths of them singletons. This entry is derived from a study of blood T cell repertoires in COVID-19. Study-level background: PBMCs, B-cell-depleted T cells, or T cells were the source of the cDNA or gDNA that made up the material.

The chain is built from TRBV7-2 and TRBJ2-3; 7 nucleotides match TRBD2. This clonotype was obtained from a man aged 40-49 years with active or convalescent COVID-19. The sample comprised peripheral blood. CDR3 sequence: CASSLFPYGGSDTQYF. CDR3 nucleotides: TGTGCCAGCAGCTTATTTCCTTACGGGGGGTCAGATACGCAGTATTTT. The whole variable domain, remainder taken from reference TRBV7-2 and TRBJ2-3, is GAGVSQSPSNKVTEKGKDVELRCDPISGHTALYWYRQSLGQGLEFLIYFQGNSAPDKSGLPSDRFSAERTGGSVSTLTIQRTQQEDSAVYLCASSLFPYGGSDTQYFGPGTRLTVL.